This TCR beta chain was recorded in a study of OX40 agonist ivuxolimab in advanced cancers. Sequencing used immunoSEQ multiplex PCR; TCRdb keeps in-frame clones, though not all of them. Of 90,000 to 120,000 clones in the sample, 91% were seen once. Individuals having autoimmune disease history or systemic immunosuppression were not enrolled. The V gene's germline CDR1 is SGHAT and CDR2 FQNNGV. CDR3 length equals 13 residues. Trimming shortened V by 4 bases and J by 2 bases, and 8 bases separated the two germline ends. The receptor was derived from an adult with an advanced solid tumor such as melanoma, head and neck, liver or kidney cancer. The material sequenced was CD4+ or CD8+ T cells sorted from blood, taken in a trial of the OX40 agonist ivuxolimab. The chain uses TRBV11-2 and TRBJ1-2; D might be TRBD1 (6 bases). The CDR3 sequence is CASSSGQNYGYTF. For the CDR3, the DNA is TGTGCCAGCAGCTCCGGACAGAACTATGGCTACACCTTC.